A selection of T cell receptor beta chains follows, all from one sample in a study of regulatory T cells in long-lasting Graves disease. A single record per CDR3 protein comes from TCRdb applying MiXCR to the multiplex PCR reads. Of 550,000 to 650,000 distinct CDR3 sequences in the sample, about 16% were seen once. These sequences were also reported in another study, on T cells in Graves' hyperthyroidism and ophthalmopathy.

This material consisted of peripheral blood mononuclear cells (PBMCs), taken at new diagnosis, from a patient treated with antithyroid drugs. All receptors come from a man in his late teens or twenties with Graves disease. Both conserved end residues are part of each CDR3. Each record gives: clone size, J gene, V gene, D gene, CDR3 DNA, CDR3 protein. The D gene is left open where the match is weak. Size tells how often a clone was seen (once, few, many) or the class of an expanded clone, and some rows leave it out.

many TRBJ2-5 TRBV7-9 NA TGTGCCAGCAGCCCAGTCGGGGGCCGTAGGGAGACCCAGTACTTC CASSPVGGRRETQYF
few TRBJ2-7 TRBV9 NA TGTGCCAGCAACGTGGACGCCGGGGGGCGCGAGCAGTACTTC CASNVDAGGREQYF
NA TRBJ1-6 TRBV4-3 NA TGCGCCAGCAGCCAAGAATCTACTGTCTATAATTCACCCCTCCACTTT CASSQESTVYNSPLHF
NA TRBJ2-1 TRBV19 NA TGTGCCAGTGCCACAGGTAGCTCCTACAATGAGCAGTTCTTC CASATGSSYNEQFF
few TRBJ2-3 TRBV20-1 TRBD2 TGCAGTGCTCCCGGGGGCCTAGCGGGATGGGAAGATACGCAGTATTTT CSAPGGLAGWEDTQYF
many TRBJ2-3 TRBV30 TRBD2 TGTGCCTGGAGGGGGGTAGCGGGGAGCACAGATACGCAGTATTTT CAWRGVAGSTDTQYF
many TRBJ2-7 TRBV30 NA TGTGCCTGTCACTCTTGGAAGCGGTCCTACGAGCAGTACTTC CACHSWKRSYEQYF
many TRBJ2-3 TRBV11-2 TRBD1 TGTGCCAGCAGCCTTACAGGGGCGACAGATACGCAGTATTTT CASSLTGATDTQYF
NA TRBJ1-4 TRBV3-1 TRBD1 TGTGCCAGCAGCCACGGGACAGCCCTAAGGGGTAATGAAAAACTGTTTTTT CASSHGTALRGNEKLFF
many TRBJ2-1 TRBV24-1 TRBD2 TGTGCCACCAGTTTGACTAGCGGGAGCAGGATCCCTTCGGGTAATGAGCAGTTCTTC CATSLTSGSRIPSGNEQFF
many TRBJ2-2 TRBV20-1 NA TGCAGTGCTGCCAGGCCTAGCACCCCCACCGGGGAGCTGTTTTTT CSAARPSTPTGELFF
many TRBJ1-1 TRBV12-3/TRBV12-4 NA TGTGCCAGCAGTTTATCGGGGTTTGAAGCTTTCTTT CASSLSGFEAFF
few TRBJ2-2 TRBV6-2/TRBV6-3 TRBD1 TGTGCCAGCAGGGGACAGGTAGCAACGGGGGAGCTGTTTTTT CASRGQVATGELFF
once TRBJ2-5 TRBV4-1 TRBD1 TGCGCCAGCAGCCAACCTTTTTACCGGGACAGCGACTCGGAGACCCAGTACTTC CASSQPFYRDSDSETQYF
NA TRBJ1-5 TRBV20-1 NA TGCAGTGCTAGAGGGTACACCGATAGCAATCAGCCCCAGCATTTT CSARGYTDSNQPQHF
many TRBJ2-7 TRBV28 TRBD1 TGTGCCAGCAGTTCTTGGGACAGGGGGGGGTACTACGAGCAGTACTTC CASSSWDRGGYYEQYF
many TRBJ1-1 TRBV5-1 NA TGTGCCAGCAGCTGGAATGGGGGGGACACTGAAGCTTTCTTT CASSWNGGDTEAFF
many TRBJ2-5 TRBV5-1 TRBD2 TGCGCCAGCAGCTTGGGGTCGGGGGGAACGGAGACCCAGTACTTC CASSLGSGGTETQYF
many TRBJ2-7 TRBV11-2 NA TGTGCCAGCAGCTTAGGGTTTGTGTCTAGCTACGAGCAGTACTTC CASSLGFVSSYEQYF
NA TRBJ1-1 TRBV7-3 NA TGTGCCAGCAGCTCCCGTAGAGAATCCGAAGCTTTCTTT CASSSRRESEAFF
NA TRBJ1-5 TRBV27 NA TGTGCCAGCAGACGGACGGGGATCAATCAGCCCCAGCATTTT CASRRTGINQPQHF
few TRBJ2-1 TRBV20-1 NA TGCAGTGTAAACGGGGCGGGAGAGCAGTTCTTC CSVNGAGEQFF
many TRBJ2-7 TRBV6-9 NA TGTGCCAGCAGTTACTCCCGGACCGTTAGCTCCTACGAGCAGTACTTC CASSYSRTVSSYEQYF
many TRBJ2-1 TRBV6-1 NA TGTGCCAGCAGTGAGGAAGGTCATTCCTACAATGAGCAGTTCTTC CASSEEGHSYNEQFF
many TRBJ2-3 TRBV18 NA TGTGCCAGCTCACCACCGGGGGCGCGAGATACGCAGTATTTT CASSPPGARDTQYF
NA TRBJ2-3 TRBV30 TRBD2 TGTGCCTGGGAGCGGGGGAGTAGCACAGATACGCAGTATTTT CAWERGSSTDTQYF
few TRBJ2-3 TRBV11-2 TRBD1 TGTGCCAGCAGCCGGGACAGGGGCAACACAGATACGCAGTATTTT CASSRDRGNTDTQYF
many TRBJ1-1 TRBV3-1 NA TGTGCCAGCAGCCTGGAAGGTTCGGGAGCTTTCTTT CASSLEGSGAFF
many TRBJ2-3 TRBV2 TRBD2 TGTGCCAGCAATGGAGCTAGCGGGGGGACCACAGATACGCAGTATTTT CASNGASGGTTDTQYF
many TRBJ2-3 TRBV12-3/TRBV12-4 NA TGTGCCAGCAGTTCGTACACAGATACGCAGTATTTT CASSSYTDTQYF
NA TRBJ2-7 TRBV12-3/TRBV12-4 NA TGTGCCAGCAGTCCTGAGCGACCTGGCGTCTACGAGCAGTACTTC CASSPERPGVYEQYF
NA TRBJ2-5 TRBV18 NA TGTGCCAGCTCACCGTCCACCCGGGACACAGGAGAGACCCAGTACTTC CASSPSTRDTGETQYF
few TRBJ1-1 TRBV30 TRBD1 TGTGCCTGTAACAGGGGGCATAACACTGAAGCTTTCTTT CACNRGHNTEAFF
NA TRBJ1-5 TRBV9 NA TGTGCCAGCAGCGTAGACGGAAGTCAGCCCCAGCATTTT CASSVDGSQPQHF
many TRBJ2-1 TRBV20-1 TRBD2 TGCAGTGCACTCTCCGGGACTAGCATCGGGGATGAGCAGTTCTTC CSALSGTSIGDEQFF
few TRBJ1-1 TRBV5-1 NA TGCGCCAGCAGCTTGCCCACTACGGACACTGAAGCTTTCTTT CASSLPTTDTEAFF
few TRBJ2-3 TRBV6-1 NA TGTGCCAGCAGTGGACTGGGGCGCACAGATACGCAGTATTTT CASSGLGRTDTQYF
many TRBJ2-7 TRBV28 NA TGTGCCAGCAGTGCCCCCGTCAGGGGGGCCTACGAGCAGTACTTC CASSAPVRGAYEQYF
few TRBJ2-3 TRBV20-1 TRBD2 TGCAGTGCTAGAGTTGAAGCGGGAGAGGATTTTGGTCTCACAGATACGCAGTATTTT CSARVEAGEDFGLTDTQYF
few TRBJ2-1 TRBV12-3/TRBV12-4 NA TGTGCCAGCAGTCCGAGATTCAATGAGCAGTTCTTC CASSPRFNEQFF
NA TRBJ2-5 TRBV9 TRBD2 TGTGCCAGCAGCGTAGGGGGACTAGCGGGGGAGGAGACCCAGTACTTC CASSVGGLAGEETQYF
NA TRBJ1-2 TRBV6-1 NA TGTGCCAGCAGCCGCACACTGGACGGCCGGGGCTACACCTTC CASSRTLDGRGYTF
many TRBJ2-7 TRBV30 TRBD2 TGTGCCTGGAGTCCACTCGGACTAGCGGGACCTTACGAGCAGTACTTC CAWSPLGLAGPYEQYF
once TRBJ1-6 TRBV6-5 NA TGTGCCAGCAGTTACTCGAAGGGGGGGTATTCACCCCTCCACTTT CASSYSKGGYSPLHF
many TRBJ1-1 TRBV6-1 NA TGTGCCAGCAGTGTTCCCTCCCGGACCAGCAGGTTCACTGAAGCTTTCTTT CASSVPSRTSRFTEAFF
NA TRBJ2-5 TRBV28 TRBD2 TGTGCCAGCAGCGACGGACTAGCGGGAGGGGGAGAGACCCAGTACTTC CASSDGLAGGGETQYF
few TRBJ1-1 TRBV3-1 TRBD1 TGTGCCAGCAGCCAAGTCCCCTGGGGGACAGGGGGTACTTTCTTT CASSQVPWGTGGTFF